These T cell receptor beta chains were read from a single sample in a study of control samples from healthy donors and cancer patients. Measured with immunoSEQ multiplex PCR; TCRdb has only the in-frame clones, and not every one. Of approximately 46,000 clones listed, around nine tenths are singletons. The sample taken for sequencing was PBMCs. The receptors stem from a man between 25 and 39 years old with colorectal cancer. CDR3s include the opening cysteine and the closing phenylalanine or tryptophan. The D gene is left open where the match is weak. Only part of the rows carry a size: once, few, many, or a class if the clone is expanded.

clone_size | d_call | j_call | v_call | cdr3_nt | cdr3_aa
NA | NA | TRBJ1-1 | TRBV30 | TGTGCCTGGAGTGGTGGCGGGAACACTGAAGCTTTCTTT | CAWSGGGNTEAFF
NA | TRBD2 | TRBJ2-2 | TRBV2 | TGTGCCAGCCGAGTAGTGGCAGCGGGACGCACCGGGGAGCTGTTTTTT | CASRVVAAGRTGELFF
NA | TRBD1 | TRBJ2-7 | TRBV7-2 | TGTGCCAGCAGCTTAGATCGGGTGGACAGGGGCTCCTACGAGCAGTACTTC | CASSLDRVDRGSYEQYF
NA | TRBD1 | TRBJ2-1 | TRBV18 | TGTGCCAGTTACCAAGACAGGGTGGAAAACAATGAGCAGTTCTTC | CASYQDRVENNEQFF
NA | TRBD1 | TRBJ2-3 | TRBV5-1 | TGCGCCAGCAGGGCCGAGACAGGGGTCATAGATACGCAGTATTTT | CASRAETGVIDTQYF
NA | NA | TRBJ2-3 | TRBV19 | TGTGCCAGTAGTATTGGAGGGAACACAGATACGCAGTATTTT | CASSIGGNTDTQYF
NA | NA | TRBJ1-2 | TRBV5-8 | TGTGCCAGCAGCTCGGTCAGGGCGTATGGCTACACCTTC | CASSSVRAYGYTF
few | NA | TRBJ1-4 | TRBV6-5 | TGTGCCAGCAAGGTCGGGTTCCCAACTAATGAAAAACTGTTTTTT | CASKVGFPTNEKLFF
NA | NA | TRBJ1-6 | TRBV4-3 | TGCGCCAGCAGCCAAAGGGAGGGGGTTTTCTCACCCCTCCACTTT | CASSQREGVFSPLHF
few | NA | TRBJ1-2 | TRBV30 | TGTGCCGTGAATCAGGGGCGTAAATATGGCTACACCTTC | CAVNQGRKYGYTF
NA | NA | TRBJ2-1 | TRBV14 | TGTGCCAGCAGCTCGCAGGGGGGACAGTCTTACAATGAGCAGTTCTTC | CASSSQGGQSYNEQFF
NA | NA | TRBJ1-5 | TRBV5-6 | TGTGCCAGCAGCTTGGCCGGGGATCAGCCCCAGCATTTT | CASSLAGDQPQHF
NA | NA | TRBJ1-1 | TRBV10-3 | TGTGCCATCAGTGAGTCGGTTAACACTGAAGCTTTCTTT | CAISESVNTEAFF
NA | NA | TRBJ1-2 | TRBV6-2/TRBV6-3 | TGTGCCAGCAGCGCCTTTAGGTTGAACTATGGCTACACCTTC | CASSAFRLNYGYTF
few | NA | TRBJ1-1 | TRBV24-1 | TGTGCCACCAGTGACTGGCAGAACACTGAAGCTTTCTTT | CATSDWQNTEAFF
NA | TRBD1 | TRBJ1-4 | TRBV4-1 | TGCGCCAGCAGCCAACCTCCTGGGGGGACAGTTAATGAAAAACTGTTTTTT | CASSQPPGGTVNEKLFF
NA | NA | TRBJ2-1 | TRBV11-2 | TGTGCCAGCAACAAACCTCGCCCCGGTAGCTCCTACAATGAGCAGTTCTTC | CASNKPRPGSSYNEQFF
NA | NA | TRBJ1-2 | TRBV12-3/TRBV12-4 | TGTGCCAGCACCGTGGGGGGGTTCACGGGCTACACCTTC | CASTVGGFTGYTF
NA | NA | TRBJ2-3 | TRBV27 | TGTGCCAGCAGTTTCCAATTTAGCACAGATACGCAGTATTTT | CASSFQFSTDTQYF
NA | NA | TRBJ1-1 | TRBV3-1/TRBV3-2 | TGTGCCAGCAGCCAAGATCTCGCAGACGAAGCTTTCTTT | CASSQDLADEAFF
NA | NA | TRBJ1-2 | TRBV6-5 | TGTGCCAGCAGTTATGGGGGGTATGGCTACACCTTC | CASSYGGYGYTF
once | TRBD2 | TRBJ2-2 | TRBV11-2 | TGTGCCAGCAGCTTACGCGGGGGGATTACCGGGGAGCTGTTTTTT | CASSLRGGITGELFF
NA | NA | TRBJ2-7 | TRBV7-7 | TGTGCTAGCAGCTTTTCCCCATTCCAGGGGGAGCAGTACTTC | CASSFSPFQGEQYF
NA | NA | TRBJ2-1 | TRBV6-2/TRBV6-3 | TGTGCCAGCAGCGTTCCTCAGGGTCACAATGTAAATGAGCAGTTCTTC | CASSVPQGHNVNEQFF
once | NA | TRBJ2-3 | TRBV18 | TGTGCCAGCTCACCTGCGGGACAAATCTTTACTAGCACAGATACGCAGTATTTT | CASSPAGQIFTSTDTQYF
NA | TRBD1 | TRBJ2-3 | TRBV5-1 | TGCGCCAGCAGCTTGGAGGGGGCAGGCACAGATACGCAGTATTTT | CASSLEGAGTDTQYF
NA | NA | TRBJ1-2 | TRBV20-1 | TGCAGTGCTAGTAGACGAGGATTTAACTATGGCTACACCTTC | CSASRRGFNYGYTF
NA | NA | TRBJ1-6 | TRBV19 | TGTGCCAGTAGTACGAGACAGAGCTCCTATAATTCACCCCTCCACTTT | CASSTRQSSYNSPLHF
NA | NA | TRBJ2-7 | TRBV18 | TGTGCCAGCTCACCAGAGGGGTTGAGCTACGAGCAGTACTTC | CASSPEGLSYEQYF
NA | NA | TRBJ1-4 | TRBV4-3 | TGCGCCAGCAGCCAAAGCTTACAGGAAAAACTGTTTTTT | CASSQSLQEKLFF
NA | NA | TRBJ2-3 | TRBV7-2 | TGTGCCAGCAGCTTTCGTAGGGGAGATACGCAGTATTTT | CASSFRRGDTQYF
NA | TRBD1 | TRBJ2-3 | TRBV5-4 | TGTGCCAGCAGCTGGGGGACAGGAGTGGGAGATACGCAGTATTTT | CASSWGTGVGDTQYF
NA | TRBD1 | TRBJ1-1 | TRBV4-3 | TGCGCCAGCAGCCATGACCATTCAGGGGGTACTGAAGCTTTCTTT | CASSHDHSGGTEAFF
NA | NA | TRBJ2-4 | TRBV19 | TGTGCCAGTAGTATTTCAGGCGCTGGGGCCAAAAACATTCAGTACTTC | CASSISGAGAKNIQYF
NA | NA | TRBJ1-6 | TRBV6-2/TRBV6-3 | TGTGCCAGCAGCCCCGACGGGGGTTCACCCCTCCACTTT | CASSPDGGSPLHF
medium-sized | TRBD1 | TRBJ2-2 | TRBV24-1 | TGTGCCACCAGTGATTTGCAGGGGGACACCGGGGAGCTGTTTTTT | CATSDLQGDTGELFF
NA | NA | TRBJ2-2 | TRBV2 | TGTGCCAGCAGTTCACCCGGGGTAGGGGATCGGACCGGGGAGCTGTTTTTT | CASSSPGVGDRTGELFF
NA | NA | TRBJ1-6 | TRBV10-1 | TGCGCCAGCAGTGAGTCGGGGGGAAGTAATTCACCCCTCCACTTT | CASSESGGSNSPLHF
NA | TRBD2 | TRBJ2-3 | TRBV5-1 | TGCGCCAGCAGCGGAGCCGGGAGGTTGGATCCAGATACGCAGTATTTT | CASSGAGRLDPDTQYF
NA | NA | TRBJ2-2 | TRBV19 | TGTGCCAGTAGTCAAAGCCCGAACACCGGGGAGCTGTTTTTT | CASSQSPNTGELFF
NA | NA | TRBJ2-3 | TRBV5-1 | TGCGCCAGCAGCTTGGAAGCGGACTTCGGGCGGGCGCAGTATTTT | CASSLEADFGRAQYF
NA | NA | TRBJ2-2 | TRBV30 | TGTGCCTGGAGTGTCCGGCCAGGGGTTAAGAACACCGGGGAGCTGTTTTTT | CAWSVRPGVKNTGELFF
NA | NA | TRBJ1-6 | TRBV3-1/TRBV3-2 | TGTGCCAGCAGCCCAAATATAGACGGGGATTCACCCCTCCACTTT | CASSPNIDGDSPLHF
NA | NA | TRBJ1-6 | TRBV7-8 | TGTGCCAGCAGCTTAGTCCTAGGGCGTATGAATTCACCCCTCCACTTT | CASSLVLGRMNSPLHF